The rows below give T cell receptor beta chains drawn from one sample of a study of cytomegalovirus exposure and HLA in healthy donors. Profiled with immunoSEQ multiplex PCR; TCRdb holds only in-frame clones, not every one. Listed are more than 110,000 clones; roughly 2.6% falls within the top ten. The source material was PBMCs. These receptor sequences come from a man aged 35 to 55 in good health and CMV-seronegative. Each CDR3 is given with its conserved first and last residue. A D gene is named only where the DNA matches it firmly.

D | J | V | CDR3 | DNA
- | TRBJ1-5 | TRBV27 | CASSEDSHQPQHF | TGTGCCAGCAGTGAGGACAGTCATCAGCCCCAGCATTTT
TRBD1 | TRBJ1-2 | TRBV7-3 | CASSPGTDYGYTF | TGTGCCAGCAGTCCCGGGACAGACTATGGCTACACCTTC
TRBD1 | TRBJ1-1 | TRBV6-6 | CASRSGQGFEAFF | TGTGCCAGCAGGTCGGGACAGGGCTTTGAAGCTTTCTTT
TRBD1 | TRBJ1-2 | TRBV5-4 | CASSFRDRANYGYTF | TGTGCCAGCAGCTTCCGGGACAGGGCTAACTATGGCTACACCTTC
TRBD2 | TRBJ2-3 | TRBV4-1 | CASSQELAGSFSTDTQYF | TGCGCCAGCAGCCAAGAACTAGCGGGGTCCTTTAGCACAGATACGCAGTATTTT
TRBD1 | TRBJ2-7 | TRBV11-2 | CASRWTGSYEQYF | TGTGCCAGCAGGTGGACAGGGTCCTACGAGCAGTACTTC
TRBD1 | TRBJ1-2 | TRBV5-1 | CASSLAQGAYGYTF | TGCGCCAGCAGCTTGGCACAGGGGGCCTATGGCTACACCTTC
TRBD1 | TRBJ2-1 | TRBV10-3 | CAIMQDRDYNEQFF | TGTGCCATTATGCAGGACAGGGACTACAATGAGCAGTTCTTC
- | TRBJ1-2 | TRBV19 | CASSIGRTVYGYTF | TGTGCCAGTAGTATCGGGAGGACAGTTTATGGCTACACCTTC
- | TRBJ2-7 | TRBV7-9 | CASSLALRGQPYEQYF | TGTGCCAGCAGCTTAGCTTTGCGGGGGCAACCCTACGAGCAGTACTTC
TRBD1 | TRBJ1-2 | TRBV7-4 | CASSLVGGDRGGGYGYTF | TGTGCCAGCAGCTTAGTGGGGGGAGACAGGGGAGGAGGCTATGGCTACACCTTC
- | TRBJ1-5 | TRBV5-1 | CASSHTGLDDRPQHF | TGCGCCAGCAGCCATACAGGGCTGGACGATCGGCCCCAGCATTTT
- | TRBJ1-1 | TRBV7-2 | CASIPGVLRTEAFF | TGTGCCAGCATCCCAGGGGTCCTACGGACTGAAGCTTTCTTT
- | TRBJ1-6 | TRBV4-1 | CASSQESSYNSPLHF | TGCGCCAGCAGCCAAGAGAGCTCCTATAATTCACCCCTCCACTTT
- | TRBJ2-6 | TRBV19 | CASSIVLEIVSGANVLTF | TGTGCCAGTAGTATAGTATTAGAGATCGTCTCTGGGGCCAACGTCCTGACTTTC
TRBD1 | TRBJ1-1 | TRBV6-5 | CASRITGDRVSAFF | TGTGCCAGCCGAATTACAGGGGATCGAGTTAGCGCTTTCTTT
- | TRBJ1-1 | TRBV28 | CASSLAAGQTEAFF | TGTGCCAGCAGTTTGGCGGCAGGGCAGACTGAAGCTTTCTTT
TRBD1 | TRBJ1-6 | TRBV7-9 | CASSPEGQGLSPLHF | TGTGCCAGCAGCCCAGAGGGACAGGGGTTGTCACCCCTCCACTTT
- | TRBJ2-7 | TRBV18 | CASSPQRLYEQYF | TGTGCCAGCTCACCACAGAGGCTGTACGAGCAGTACTTC
- | TRBJ1-1 | TRBV28 | CASSSPTGRNTEAFF | TGTGCCAGCAGTTCCCCGACAGGTCGGAACACTGAAGCTTTCTTT
TRBD2 | TRBJ2-1 | TRBV29-1 | CSSGLRANEQFF | TGCAGCTCGGGACTAAGGGCCAATGAGCAGTTCTTC